These 21 T cell receptor beta chains were sequenced from one sample in a study of blood T cell repertoires in COVID-19. Clones were sequenced by immunoSEQ multiplex PCR, and TCRdb holds only the in-frame ones, with some missing. The sample shows over 85,000 clones, around 73% of them seen only once. Sequenced: peripheral blood. Receptors originate from a man aged 55 to 70 with active or convalescent COVID-19.

The chain combines TRBV2 with TRBJ2-7, with 7 positions matching TRBD1. Germline CDR1 reads SNHLY; CDR2 reads FYNNEI. V was clipped by 2 bases and J by 6 bases; unmatched bases: 10. The CDR3 has 15 amino acids. The CDR3 sequence: CASSERPGGSSEQYF. The CDR3 DNA reads TGTGCCAGCAGTGAACGGCCAGGGGGTAGTAGCGAGCAGTACTTC. Full variable domain (remainder filled in from reference TRBV2 and TRBJ2-7): EPEVTQTPSHQVTQMGQEVILRCVPISNHLYFYWYRQILGQKVEFLVSFYNNEISEKSEIFDDQFSVERPDGSNFTLKIRSTKLEDSAMYFCASSERPGGSSEQYFGPGTRLTVT.

This clone was seen only once. The chain combines TRBV10-3 with TRBJ2-2, with 7 bases aligning to TRBD2. The germline V gene encodes CDR1 ENHRY and CDR2 SYGVKD. J gave up 2 bases and V 10 bases, and 10 bases lay outside the gene matches. The CDR3 length is 15 residues. CDR3 region: CATRQGGGNTGELFF. In DNA form, the CDR3 reads TGTGCCACCCGGCAGGGCGGGGGAAACACCGGGGAGCTGTTTTTT.

The J gene is TRBJ1-1, the V gene TRBV19; D not certain. Germline lookup yields CDR1 LNHDA and CDR2 SQIVND (reference sequence). This CDR3 has 16 residues. Trimming cost V 9 bases and J 3 bases, with 23 bases left between them. CDR3 nucleotides: TGTGCCAGCACGAAACTCCTCACCCCGAGGGACACTGAAGCTTTCTTT. Amino acids: CASTKLLTPRDTEAFF.

In its sample, this clone ranks as medium-sized. Distinct nucleotide sequences in the sample also encode this CDR3. The chain links TRBV27 to TRBJ1-2, with TRBD1 identical over 9 bases. V was pared by 6 bases and J by 5 bases, with 4 bases of the junction left unmatched. The CDR3 loop spans 13 amino acids. Germline V gene sequence: CDR1 MNHEY, CDR2 SMNVEV (reference sequence). CDR3 nucleotides: TGTGCCAGCAGCTCCGACAGGGGGTATGGCTACACCTTC. This gives the protein CASSSDRGYGYTF.

This chain uses TRBV5-6 with TRBJ1-1, with 7 positions matching TRBD1. This CDR3 spans 14 amino acids. Germline values: CDR1 SGHDT, CDR2 YYEEEE. The V segment lost 0 bases and the J segment 3 bases; nucleotides outside the gene matches: 2. The CDR3 DNA reads as TGTGCCAGCAGCTTGGGGACAGGATACACTGAAGCTTTCTTT. It is translated as CASSLGTGYTEAFF.

This chain connects TRBV9 to TRBJ1-2; 7 bases are a match to TRBD1. Germline values: CDR1 SGDLS, CDR2 YYNGEE. J gave up 5 bases and V 3 bases, and 1 base lay outside the gene matches. CDR3 length: 12 amino acids. Here the CDR3 reads CASSAGQYGYTF. For the CDR3, the DNA is TGTGCCAGCAGCGCGGGACAGTATGGCTACACCTTC.

The genes are TRBV24-1 and TRBJ2-3; D is possibly TRBD1 (6 bases). Germline CDR1 reads KGHDR; CDR2 reads SFDVKD. The CDR3 has 16 amino acids. The V gene lost 3 bases and the J gene lost 3 bases, with 15 bases spanning the gap. CDR3 coding DNA: TGTGCCACCAGTGATAAAGCAGGGGCAGGGACAGATACGCAGTATTTT. Its protein is CATSDKAGAGTDTQYF.

In this sample, this clone turned up a few times. This rearrangement joins TRBV6-5 to TRBJ2-6; 7 nucleotides agree with TRBD2. This CDR3 has 15 residues. Trimming removed 7 bases from V and 8 bases from J; junction bases left unmatched: 11. CDR1 and CDR2 (germline): MNHEY, SVGAGI. Written as DNA, the CDR3 is TGTGCCAGCACGTCCGTGACTAGCACTTCCAACGTCCTGACTTTC. Translating gives CASTSVTSTSNVLTF.

This clone was counted between two and nine times. J is TRBJ1-5 and V is TRBV14; 7 positions agree with TRBD1. Germline-derived CDR1 and CDR2 are SGHDN and FVKESK. Germline trimming cut 4 bases from V and 1 base from J; bases unmatched to any gene: 4. This CDR3 comprises 15 residues. In DNA, the CDR3 is TGTGCCAGCAGCCGGACAGGTGGAAGCAATCAGCCCCAGCATTTT. Protein sequence: CASSRTGGSNQPQHF.

With regard to this clone: A read error may be the cause here, since a much bigger clone is one base away. V usage is TRBV7-9 and J usage is TRBJ2-2; TRBD2 matches at 12 bases. CDR1 and CDR2 (germline): SEHNR, FQNEAQ (reference sequence). The CDR3 runs 15 residues. Here the CDR3 DNA reads TGTACCAGCAGCTACACTAGCGGGAGGCCCGGGGAGCTGTTTTTT. Residues: CTSSYTSGRPGELFF.

This clone was seen a few times. The V gene is TRBV4-2, the J gene TRBJ1-2, with no clear D. V lost 2 bases, J lost 2 bases, and 9 bases lay in between. CDR3 length equals 14 residues. CDR1 LGHNA and CDR2 YNFKEQ come from the germline V gene. CDR3 nucleotide sequence: TGTGCCAGCAGCCAAATTGACGGGAACTATGGCTACACCTTC. Protein: CASSQIDGNYGYTF.

The chain has TRBV9 and TRBJ2-3; 12 bases map to TRBD2. Germline loops: CDR1 SGDLS, CDR2 YYNGEE. The CDR3 spans 16 residues. V gave up 4 bases and J gave up 1 base; unmatched junction bases: 4. The CDR3 nucleotides are TGTGCCAGCAGCACCCGACTAGCGGGGGGCACAGATACGCAGTATTTT. Translation gives CASSTRLAGGTDTQYF.

This chain joins TRBV7-2 and TRBJ1-6, with D perhaps TRBD1 (5 bases). Trimming cost V 5 bases and J 7 bases, with 15 bases left between them. Germline V gene sequence: CDR1 SGHTA, CDR2 FQGNSA. This CDR3 contains 15 residues. The CDR3 here is CASSPQGQSNSPLHF. CDR3 bases: TGTGCCAGCAGCCCGCAGGGCCAGTCCAATTCACCCCTCCACTTT.

The gene calls are TRBV28 and TRBJ1-1; 9 bases map to TRBD1. The CDR3 has 15 residues. Trimming cost V 5 bases and J 8 bases; bases outside gene matches: 12. In germline, CDR1 is MDHEN, CDR2 SYDVKM. In DNA form, the CDR3 reads TGTGCCAGCAGTGCCCCCGGGACAGGGTCCGAGGAAGCTTTCTTT. Amino acid sequence: CASSAPGTGSEEAFF.

The chain links TRBV27 to TRBJ2-2; 13 positions agree with TRBD2. CDR3 size: 18 residues. Per germline, CDR1 MNHEY and CDR2 SMNVEV (reference sequence). After removal of 5 bases from V and 4 bases from J, the junction contained 10 bases not matched to a gene. The CDR3 DNA reads as TGTGCCAGCAGTACTATTGGACTAGCGGGAGTAATCACCGGGGAGCTGTTTTTT. Amino acid sequence: CASSTIGLAGVITGELFF.

The chain recombines TRBV11-3 with TRBJ1-1, with 7 positions matching TRBD1. V was pared by 5 bases and J by 2 bases, with 11 bases of the junction left unmatched. Looked up from germline, CDR1 is SGHNT and CDR2 is YENEEA. This CDR3 is 16 amino acids long. The CDR3 region has the DNA TGTGCCAGCAGCCCGCGGACAGGTGGAGGAAACACTGAAGCTTTCTTT. It specifies CASSPRTGGGNTEAFF.

The gene calls are TRBV18 and TRBJ2-3; a weak D match, TRBD2 (6 bases). Germline CDR1 KGHSH, CDR2 LQKENI. Trimming cost V 5 bases and J 3 bases, with 27 bases left between them. CDR3 length: 19 residues. The CDR3 DNA is TGTGCCAGCTCAAATAGCCCCCTAATGGGGGGTAGAGGGACAGATACGCAGTATTTT. It specifies CASSNSPLMGGRGTDTQYF.

This clone was found a few times. The chain joins TRBV18 to TRBJ2-1, with TRBD1 matching over 11 bases. With 3 bases clipped from V and 9 bases from J, the junction kept 13 bases outside the gene matches. The CDR3 contains 17 residues. Germline lookup yields CDR1 KGHSH and CDR2 LQKENI. The DNA for the CDR3 is TGTGCCAGCTCACCGCTCGGACAGGGGGCTGATTTAGGTGAGCAGTTCTTC. Protein sequence: CASSPLGQGADLGEQFF.

This clone showed up just once. The J gene is TRBJ1-2, the V gene TRBV11-3, with 7 bases lining up with TRBD1. Germline V CDR1 and CDR2: SGHNT, YENEEA. The trim removed 6 bases at V and 12 bases at J, leaving 19 bases unmatched. CDR3 length equals 15 residues. CDR3 sequence: CASRASWDSFQNHTF. The CDR3 DNA is TGTGCCAGCAGAGCTTCTTGGGACAGCTTTCAAAACCACACCTTC.

The CDR3 nucleotides are TGTGCCAGCATGCCGCAGGGGGTACGGGGCTACACCTTC. As protein: CASMPQGVRGYTF. The chain has TRBV6-5 and TRBJ1-2; 7 bases agree with TRBD1. The CDR3 has 13 amino acids. Looked up from germline, CDR1 is MNHEY and CDR2 is SVGAGI. V dropped 7 bases and J dropped 8; count of bases not matched to a gene: 10.

This clone appeared a single time. This sequence joins TRBV19 and TRBJ2-3; the match to TRBD2 covers 13 bases. The CDR3 contains 16 residues. Trimming took 3 bases from V and 2 from J; bases not matched to a gene: 2. CDR1 and CDR2 (germline): LNHDA, SQIVND (reference sequence). This chain's CDR3 is CASSIGTSGNTDTQYF. The CDR3 coding sequence is TGTGCCAGTAGTATCGGGACTAGCGGGAACACAGATACGCAGTATTTT.